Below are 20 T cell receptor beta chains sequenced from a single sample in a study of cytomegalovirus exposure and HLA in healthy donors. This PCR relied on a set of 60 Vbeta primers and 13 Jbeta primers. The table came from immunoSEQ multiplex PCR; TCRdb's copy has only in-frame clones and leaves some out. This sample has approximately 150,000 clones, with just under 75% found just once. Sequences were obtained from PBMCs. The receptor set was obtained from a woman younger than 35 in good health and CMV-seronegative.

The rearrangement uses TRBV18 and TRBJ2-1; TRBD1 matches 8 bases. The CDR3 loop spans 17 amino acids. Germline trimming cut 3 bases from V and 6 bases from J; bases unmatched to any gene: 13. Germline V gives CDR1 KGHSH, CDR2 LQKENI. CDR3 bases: TGTGCCAGCTCACCTTCTCAAAGACCGACAGGGGTCAATGAGCAGTTCTTC. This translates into CASSPSQRPTGVNEQFF.

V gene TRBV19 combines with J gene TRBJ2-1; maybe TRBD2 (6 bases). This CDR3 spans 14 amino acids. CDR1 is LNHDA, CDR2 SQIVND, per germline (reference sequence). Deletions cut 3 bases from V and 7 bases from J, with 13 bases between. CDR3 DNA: TGTGCCAGTAGTATCCGGGGACTTTTGAATGAGCAGTTCTTC. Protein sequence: CASSIRGLLNEQFF.

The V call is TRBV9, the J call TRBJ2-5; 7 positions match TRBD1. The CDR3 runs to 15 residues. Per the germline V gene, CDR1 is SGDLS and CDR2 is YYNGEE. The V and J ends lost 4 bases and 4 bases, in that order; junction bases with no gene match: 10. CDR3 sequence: CASSPGTANLETQYF. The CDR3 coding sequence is TGTGCCAGCAGCCCCGGGACAGCGAACCTAGAGACCCAGTACTTC.

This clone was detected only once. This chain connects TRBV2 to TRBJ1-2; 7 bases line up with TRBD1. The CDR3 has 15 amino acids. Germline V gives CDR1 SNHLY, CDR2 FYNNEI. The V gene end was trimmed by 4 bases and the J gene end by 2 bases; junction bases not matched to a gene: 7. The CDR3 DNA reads TGTGCCAGCAGTGTGGAGAACAGGGGAAACTATGGCTACACCTTC. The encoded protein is CASSVENRGNYGYTF.

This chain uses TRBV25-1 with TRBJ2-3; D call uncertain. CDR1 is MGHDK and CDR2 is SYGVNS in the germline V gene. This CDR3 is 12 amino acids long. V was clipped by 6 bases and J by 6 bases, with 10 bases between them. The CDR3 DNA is TGTGCCAGCAGCATGCGCAGGGATACGCAGTATTTT. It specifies CASSMRRDTQYF.

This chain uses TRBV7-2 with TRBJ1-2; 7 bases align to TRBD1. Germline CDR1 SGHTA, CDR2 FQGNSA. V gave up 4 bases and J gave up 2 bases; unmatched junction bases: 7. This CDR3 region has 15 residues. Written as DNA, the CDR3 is TGTGCCAGCAGCTCTGCGACAGGGTCGAACTATGGCTACACCTTC. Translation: CASSSATGSNYGYTF.

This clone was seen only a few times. For the CDR3, the DNA is TGTGCCAGCAGCATCGGACAGGGGAACACTGAAGCTTTCTTT. This sequence encodes CASSIGQGNTEAFF. The chain recombines TRBV11-3 with TRBJ1-1; 8 bases agree with TRBD1. Germline-derived CDR1 and CDR2 are SGHNT and YENEEA. This CDR3 has 14 amino acids. V was pared by 5 bases and J by 1 base, with 3 bases of the junction left unmatched.

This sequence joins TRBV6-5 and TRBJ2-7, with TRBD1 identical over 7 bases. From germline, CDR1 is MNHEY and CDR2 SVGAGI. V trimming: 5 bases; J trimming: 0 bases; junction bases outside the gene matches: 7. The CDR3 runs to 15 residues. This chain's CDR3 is CASSPDRASSYEQYV. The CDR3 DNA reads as TGTGCCAGCAGTCCCGACAGGGCTAGCTCCTACGAGCAGTACGTC.

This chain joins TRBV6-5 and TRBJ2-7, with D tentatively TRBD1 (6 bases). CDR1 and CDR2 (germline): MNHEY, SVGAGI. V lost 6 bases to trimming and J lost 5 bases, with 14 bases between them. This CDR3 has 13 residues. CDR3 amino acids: CASSHRVGHEQYF. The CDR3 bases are TGTGCCAGCAGCCACAGGGTAGGGCACGAGCAGTACTTC.

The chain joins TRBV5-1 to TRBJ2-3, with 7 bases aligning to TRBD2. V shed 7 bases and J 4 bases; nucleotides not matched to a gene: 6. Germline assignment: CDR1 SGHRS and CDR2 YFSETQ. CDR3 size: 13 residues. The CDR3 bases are TGCGCCAGCGCGGGAGCACCCGCAGATACGCAGTATTTT. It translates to CASAGAPADTQYF. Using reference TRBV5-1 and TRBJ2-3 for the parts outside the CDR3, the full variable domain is KAGVTQTPRYLIKTRGQQVTLSCSPISGHRSVSWYQQTPGQGLQFLFEYFSETQRNKGNFPGRFSGRQFSNSRSEMNVSTLELGDSALYLCASAGAPADTQYFGPGTRLTVL.

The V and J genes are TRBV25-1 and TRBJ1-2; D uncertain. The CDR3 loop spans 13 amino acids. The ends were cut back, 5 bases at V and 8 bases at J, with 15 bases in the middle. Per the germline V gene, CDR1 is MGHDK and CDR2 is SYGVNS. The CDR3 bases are TGTGCCAGCAGTCCGTCGGGTTTTGAGGGCTACACCTTC. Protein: CASSPSGFEGYTF.

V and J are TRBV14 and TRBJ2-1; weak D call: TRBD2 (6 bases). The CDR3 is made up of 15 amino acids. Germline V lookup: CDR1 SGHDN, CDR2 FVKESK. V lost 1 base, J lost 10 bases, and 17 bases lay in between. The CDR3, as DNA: TGTGCCAGCAGCCAAGCTCCGGGAGCGTCAGGAGAGCAGTTCTTC. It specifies CASSQAPGASGEQFF.

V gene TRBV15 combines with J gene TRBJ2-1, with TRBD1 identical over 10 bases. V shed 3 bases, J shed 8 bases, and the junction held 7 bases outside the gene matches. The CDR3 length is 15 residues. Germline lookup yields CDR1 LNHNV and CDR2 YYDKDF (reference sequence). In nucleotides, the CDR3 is TGTGCCACCAGCAGGACAGGGGGCGCAGTCTATGAGCAGTTCTTC. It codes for CATSRTGGAVYEQFF.

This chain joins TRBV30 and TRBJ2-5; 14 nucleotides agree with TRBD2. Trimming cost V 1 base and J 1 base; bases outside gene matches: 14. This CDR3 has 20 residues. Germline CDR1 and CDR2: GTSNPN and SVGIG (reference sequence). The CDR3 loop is CAWSGMTGLAGVWGQETQYF. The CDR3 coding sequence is TGTGCCTGGAGTGGTATGACGGGACTAGCGGGAGTATGGGGCCAAGAGACCCAGTACTTC.

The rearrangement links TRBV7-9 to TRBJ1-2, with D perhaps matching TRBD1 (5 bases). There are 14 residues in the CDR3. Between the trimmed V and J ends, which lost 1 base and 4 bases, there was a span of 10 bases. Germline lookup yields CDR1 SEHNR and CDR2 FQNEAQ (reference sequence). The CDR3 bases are TGTGCCAGCAGCTTAGTGCAGGGTATCTATGGCTACACCTTC. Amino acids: CASSLVQGIYGYTF.

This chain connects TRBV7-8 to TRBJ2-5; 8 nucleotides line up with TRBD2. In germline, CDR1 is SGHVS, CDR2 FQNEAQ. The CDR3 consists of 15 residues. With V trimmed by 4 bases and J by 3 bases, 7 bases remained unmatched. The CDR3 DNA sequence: TGTGCCAGCAGCTCCCTCGCGGGGGGCAAAGAGACCCAGTACTTC. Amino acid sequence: CASSSLAGGKETQYF.

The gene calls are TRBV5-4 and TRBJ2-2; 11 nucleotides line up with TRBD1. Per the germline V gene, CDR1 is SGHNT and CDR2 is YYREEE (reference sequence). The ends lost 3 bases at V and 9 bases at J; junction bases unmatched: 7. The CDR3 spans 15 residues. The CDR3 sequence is CASSSGTGGSRELFF. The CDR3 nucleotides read TGTGCCAGCAGCTCCGGGACAGGGGGTTCCCGGGAGCTGTTTTTT.

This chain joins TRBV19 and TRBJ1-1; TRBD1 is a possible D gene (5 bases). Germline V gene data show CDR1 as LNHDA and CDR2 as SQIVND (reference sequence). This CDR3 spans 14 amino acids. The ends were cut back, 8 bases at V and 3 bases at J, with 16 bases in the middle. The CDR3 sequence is CASEGTEVHTEAFF. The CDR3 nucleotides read TGTGCCAGTGAGGGGACTGAAGTACACACTGAAGCTTTCTTT.

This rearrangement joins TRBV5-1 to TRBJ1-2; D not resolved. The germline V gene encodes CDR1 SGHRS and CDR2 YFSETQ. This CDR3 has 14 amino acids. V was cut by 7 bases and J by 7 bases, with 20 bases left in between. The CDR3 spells CASHQEGGESGYTF. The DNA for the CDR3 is TGCGCCAGCCACCAGGAAGGCGGGGAAAGTGGCTACACCTTC.

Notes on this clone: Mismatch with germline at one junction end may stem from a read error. The CDR3 DNA reads TGCAGCGTTGAGAGTACAGGGGGCTACAATGGGCAGTTCTTC. It is translated as CSVESTGGYNGQFF. V and J are TRBV29-1 and TRBJ2-1; 9 bases line up with TRBD1. The CDR3 has 14 amino acids. In germline, CDR1 is SQVTM, CDR2 ANQGSEA.